The TCR beta chain under discussion was sequenced for a study of CD8 T cells in ankylosing spondylitis (dated by TCRdb to the late 2010s). In terms of the full investigation: The study set out to find disease-linked TCR variants by profiling T cell receptor beta repertoires in ankylosing spondylitis patients and healthy donors. The full study cohort comprised 25 ankylosing spondylitis patients and 110 or so healthy donors. Samples of peripheral blood were taken, and for ankylosing spondylitis patients, synovial fluid was collected as well. Study-wide conclusions, independent of this receptor: Blood from ankylosing spondylitis patients appeared to be characterized by a TCR beta motif made up of several highly homologous amino acid variants. Some motif variants were previously reported in synovial fluid and blood of reactive arthritis patients, suggesting common disease-initiation mechanisms. The disease-linked clones had a CD8+ phenotype and were found at relatively low frequencies in peripheral blood. The disease-linked clones were reported as significantly enriched in matched synovial fluid samples from ankylosing spondylitis patients.

The table lists this clonotype with a few counts. There is no known antigen for this receptor. Base qualities are not provided; no much larger clone lies one nucleotide away. Sequencing was carried out with an Illumina HiSeq 2500. Quantitative 5'-RACE with molecular barcodes was used to prepare TCR beta libraries. In the source study's methods: Disease-linked TCR variants were identified with a new computational method built on a probabilistic model of VDJ rearrangement. The public sequencing data were trimmed at Q25 with fastp and processed into clonotypes with MiXCR by TCRdb, which kept only in-frame beta chains. Identical CDR3 protein sequences are pooled into one entry, listed with their most common genes and DNA. These V and J calls rely on TCRdb rather than the paper's analysis. The sample table contains about 340,000 distinct CDR3 sequences; only one count was recorded for 14% to 15% of them. 0.85% to 1.4% of the sample comes from the top ten.

From the cysteine through the phenylalanine, the CDR3 covers 15 amino acids. The kept DNA is CDR3 alone, 45 bases in frame from the first base. The germline V gene sets CDR1 to SGHRS and CDR2 to YFSETQ. Ends trimmed: V by 0 bases, J by 5 bases; bases unmatched to a gene: 4. This chain joins TRBV5-1 to TRBJ2-1; a stretch of 8 junction bases matches TRBD2. Material for sequencing was blood, either unsorted or a sorted T cell fraction (not recorded which). This receptor was obtained from a male donor with ankylosing spondylitis or in good health (not recorded which). The CDR3 region: CASSLAASGHNEQFF. The nucleotides read TGCGCCAGCAGCTTGGCGGCTAGCGGGCACAATGAGCAGTTCTTC. The reference TRBV5-1 and TRBJ2-1 proteins fill in what lies around the CDR3, so the full variable domain reads KAGVTQTPRYLIKTRGQQVTLSCSPISGHRSVSWYQQTPGQGLQFLFEYFSETQRNKGNFPGRFSGRQFSNSRSEMNVSTLELGDSALYLCASSLAASGHNEQFFGPGTRLTVL.